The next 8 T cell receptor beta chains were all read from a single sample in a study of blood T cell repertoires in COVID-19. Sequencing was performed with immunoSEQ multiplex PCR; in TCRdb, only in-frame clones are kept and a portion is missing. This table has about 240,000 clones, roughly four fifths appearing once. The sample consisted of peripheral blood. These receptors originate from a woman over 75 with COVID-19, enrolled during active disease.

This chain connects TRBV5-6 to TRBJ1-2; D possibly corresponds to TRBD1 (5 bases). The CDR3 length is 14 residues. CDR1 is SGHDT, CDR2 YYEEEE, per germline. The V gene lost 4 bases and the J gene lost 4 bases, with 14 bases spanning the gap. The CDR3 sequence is CASSPGGTTYGYTF. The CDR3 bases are TGTGCCAGCAGCCCCGGGGGGACGACCTATGGCTACACCTTC.

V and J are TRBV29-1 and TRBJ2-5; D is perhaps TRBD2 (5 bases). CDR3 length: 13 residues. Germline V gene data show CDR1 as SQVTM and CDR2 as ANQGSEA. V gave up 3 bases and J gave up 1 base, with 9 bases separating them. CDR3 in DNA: TGCAGCGTTGATGCCCGGGGCCAAGAGACCCAGTACTTC. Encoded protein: CSVDARGQETQYF.

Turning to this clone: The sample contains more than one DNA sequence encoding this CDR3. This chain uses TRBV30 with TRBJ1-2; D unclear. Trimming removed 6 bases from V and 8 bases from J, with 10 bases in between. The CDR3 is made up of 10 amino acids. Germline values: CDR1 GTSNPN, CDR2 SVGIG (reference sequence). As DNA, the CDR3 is TGTGCCTGCATCCCGGGAGGCTACACCTTC. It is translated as CACIPGGYTF.

CDR3 in amino acids: CATTQGLRTEAFF. The DNA of the CDR3 is TGTGCCACCACACAGGGACTACGGACTGAAGCTTTCTTT. This chain joins TRBV2 and TRBJ1-1; D is possibly TRBD1 (6 bases). Germline CDR1 SNHLY, CDR2 FYNNEI. Trimming took off 10 bases at V and 5 bases at J, with 17 bases between the two ends. The CDR3 runs to 13 residues.

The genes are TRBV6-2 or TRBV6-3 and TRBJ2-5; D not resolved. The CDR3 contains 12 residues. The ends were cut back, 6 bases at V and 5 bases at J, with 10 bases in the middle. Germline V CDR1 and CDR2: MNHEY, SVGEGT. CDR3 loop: CASSLRGETQYF. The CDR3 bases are TGTGCCAGCAGCCTGAGAGGTGAGACCCAGTACTTC.

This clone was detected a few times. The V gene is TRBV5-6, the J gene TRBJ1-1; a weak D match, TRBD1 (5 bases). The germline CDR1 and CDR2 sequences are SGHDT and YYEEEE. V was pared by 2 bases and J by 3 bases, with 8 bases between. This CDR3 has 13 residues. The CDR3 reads CASSFDSYTEAFF. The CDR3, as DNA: TGTGCCAGCAGCTTTGACAGTTACACTGAAGCTTTCTTT.

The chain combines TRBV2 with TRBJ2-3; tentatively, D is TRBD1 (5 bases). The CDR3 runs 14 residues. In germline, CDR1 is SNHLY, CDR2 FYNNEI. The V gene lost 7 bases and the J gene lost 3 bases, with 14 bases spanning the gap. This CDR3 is CASILDSLTDTQYF. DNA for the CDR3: TGTGCCAGCATCCTTGACAGTCTGACAGATACGCAGTATTTT.

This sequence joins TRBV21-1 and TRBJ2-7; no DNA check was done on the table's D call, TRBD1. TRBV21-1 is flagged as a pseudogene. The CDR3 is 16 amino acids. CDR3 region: CASSKVGADSSYEQYF. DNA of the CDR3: TGTGCCAGCAGCAAAGTGGGAGCGGACAGTTCCTACGAGCAGTACTTC.